Below, 9 T cell receptor beta chains from the same sample are listed, as sequenced in a study of cytomegalovirus exposure and HLA in healthy donors. PCR employed 60 Vbeta and 13 Jbeta primers. The method was immunoSEQ multiplex PCR; TCRdb's version includes in-frame clones alone and lacks a portion of them. Here the sample spans about 120,000 clones, about 80% being singletons. Material: PBMCs. Receptors were obtained from a female donor in good health and CMV-seropositive.

The CDR3 bases are TGTGCCAGCAGCGTAGAGGGACAGGCCTATGGCTACACCTTC. It translates to CASSVEGQAYGYTF. The chain uses TRBV9 and TRBJ1-2; 8 bases are shared with TRBD1. Per germline, CDR1 SGDLS and CDR2 YYNGEE. This CDR3 contains 14 residues. After removal of 0 bases from V and 4 bases from J, the junction contained 2 bases not matched to a gene.

This chain uses TRBV25-1 with TRBJ1-2; tentatively, D is TRBD1 (5 bases). V was clipped by 4 bases and J by 13 bases, with 13 bases between them. The CDR3 contains 11 residues. From germline, CDR1 is MGHDK and CDR2 SYGVNS. The chain's CDR3 is CASSAYRDFTF. The CDR3 region has the DNA TGTGCCAGCAGTGCCTACCGGGACTTCACCTTC.

The gene calls are TRBV10-3 and TRBJ1-1, with 8 bases that match TRBD1. Trimming removed 6 bases from V and 10 bases from J; junction bases left unmatched: 7. The germline gives CDR1 ENHRY, CDR2 SYGVKD. The CDR3 sequence is 12 residues long. DNA of the CDR3: TGTGCCATCAGCGACACAGGGGGGCGAGCTTTCTTT. Amino acids: CAISDTGGRAFF.

This rearrangement joins TRBV4-1 to TRBJ2-1; D uncertain. Germline lookup yields CDR1 MGHRA and CDR2 YSYEKL. CDR3 length: 13 residues. Trimming stripped 2 bases from V and 4 bases from J, with 6 bases between. CDR3 bases: TGCGCCAGCAGCCAACTCCGGTACAATGAGCAGTTCTTC. Translation: CASSQLRYNEQFF.

This chain connects TRBV5-4 to TRBJ1-1; a possible D gene is TRBD1 (5 bases). Trimming took 1 base from V and 1 from J, leaving 5 bases between them. Germline V CDR1 and CDR2: SGHNT, YYREEE (reference sequence). CDR3 size: 13 residues. The CDR3 here is CASSLQGNTEAFF. The CDR3 DNA follows: TGTGCCAGCAGCTTGCAGGGGAACACTGAAGCTTTCTTT.

This sequence joins TRBV19 and TRBJ1-3; TRBD1 aligns across 9 bases. Trimming removed 10 bases from V and 0 bases from J; junction bases left unmatched: 4. The CDR3 length is 14 residues. Per germline, CDR1 LNHDA and CDR2 SQIVND (reference sequence). CDR3 residues: CATRGQGSGNTIYF. In DNA form, the CDR3 reads TGTGCCACCAGGGGACAGGGCTCTGGAAACACCATATATTTT. Drawing the rest from reference TRBV19 and TRBJ1-3, the complete variable domain is DGGITQSPKYLFRKEGQNVTLSCEQNLNHDAMYWYRQDPGQGLRLIYYSQIVNDFQKGDIAEGYSVSREKKESFPLTVTSAQKNPTAFYLCATRGQGSGNTIYFGEGSWLTVV.

This clone was recorded a few times. This rearrangement joins TRBV6-5 to TRBJ1-5; D is unresolved. Trimming removed 2 bases from V and 3 bases from J, with 14 bases in between. The CDR3 runs 16 residues. CDR1 is MNHEY, CDR2 SVGAGI, per germline. The CDR3 bases are TGTGCCAGCAGTTACCCGACGGTCACAGACAATCAGCCCCAGCATTTT. This codes for CASSYPTVTDNQPQHF.

This clone appeared a few times. The chain links TRBV6-5 to TRBJ2-7, with TRBD2 as a possible D gene (5 bases). Trimming took 5 bases from V and 7 from J, leaving 18 bases between them. Germline-derived CDR1 and CDR2 are MNHEY and SVGAGI. The CDR3 runs 14 residues. CDR3 region: CASSLKYLSGEQYF. DNA for the CDR3: TGTGCCAGCAGTCTTAAATATCTCTCGGGAGAGCAGTACTTC.

This rearrangement joins TRBV6-5 to TRBJ2-3; D unclear. The germline gives CDR1 MNHEY, CDR2 SVGAGI. The CDR3 has 15 amino acids. V was trimmed by 2 bases and J by 0 bases, leaving 9 bases between them. For the CDR3, the DNA is TGTGCCAGCAGTTACACTACCCTGAGCACAGATACGCAGTATTTT. Its protein is CASSYTTLSTDTQYF.